This TCR beta chain derives from a study of regulatory T cells in long-lasting Graves disease. Study-level results: Persistent disease preferred TRBV28, TRBJ1-2 and TRBJ2-5; new disease, TRBV20-1 and TRBJ2-1. The persistent group shared 2,500 to 3,000 public clonotypes, more than the approximately 1,000 shared by new patients.

This clonotype has at least ten counts. Antigen specificity is unknown. Trimming removed 8 bases from V and 11 bases from J, with 23 bases in between. Looked up from germline, CDR1 is MNHNS and CDR2 is SASEGT. The CDR3 runs to 14 residues. Assembly of TCR beta libraries relied on iRepertoire HTBI primers together with Arm-PCR of CDR3 regions. TCRdb re-called the multiplex PCR reads through MiXCR, storing one row per CDR3 protein. The sample includes some 560,000 distinct CDR3 sequences, about 16% of them seen just once. The time point denotes: newly diagnosed GD, antithyroid drugs for less than 3 months. Isolated PBMC RNA provided the starting material for the TCR library. The data were also submitted as part of a second study, on T cells in Graves' hyperthyroidism and ophthalmopathy. From that study: A first-round RT-PCR of the TCR CDR3 used the HTBI primer set.

V gene TRBV6-1 combines with J gene TRBJ2-3; D is perhaps TRBD2 (5 bases). The source was peripheral blood mononuclear cells (PBMCs), collected at new diagnosis, from a patient treated with antithyroid drugs. The receptor was isolated from a woman aged 35-65 years with Graves disease. The CDR3 here is CASRSGISFHRQYF. CDR3 nucleotides: TGTGCCAGCCGATCCGGGATTAGCTTCCATAGGCAGTATTTT.